This T cell receptor (beta chain) was profiled in a study of blood T cell repertoires in COVID-19. The V gene lost 3 bases and the J gene lost 7 bases, with 15 bases spanning the gap. Germline CDR1 reads LNHDA; CDR2 reads SQIVND (reference sequence). The CDR3 is made up of 14 amino acids. As originally analysed: Researchers report that nucleated cell counts were estimated from reference gene primer amplification. Libraries were prepared by immunoSEQ multiplex PCR; TCRdb keeps only in-frame clonotypes and omits some of them. V, J and clone size derive from that table, while D and trimming were established from the DNA sequence. In the table there are tens of thousands of clones, just over 85% of which are singletons.

The gene calls are TRBV19 and TRBJ1-2; tentative D call: TRBD1 (6 bases). The sequencing input was peripheral blood. This clonotype originated in a woman older than 75 with acute or convalescent COVID-19. CDR3 protein: CASSIVGASSGYTF. The CDR3 DNA is TGTGCCAGTAGTATCGTGGGGGCTTCGAGTGGCTACACCTTC.